This TCR beta chain was sequenced during a study of early T cells in non-severe SARS-CoV-2 infection. Looking at the study overall: The sequenced material was bulk RNA from unsorted whole blood, and its chains were unpaired. Whole-study findings and limits: VDJdb-based matching was biased toward anti-spike CD8 responses and missed private and CD4 specificities.

From germline, CDR1 is MNHEY and CDR2 SMNVEV (reference sequence). This CDR3 has 15 residues. Between the trimmed V and J ends, which lost 9 bases and 1 base, there was a span of 18 bases. In the case of this clonotype: The antigen remains undetermined.

Individual cDNA molecules were tagged with unique molecular identifiers. TCRdb reprocessed the 5' RACE reads with MiXCR, giving one entry per CDR3 protein. Of around 52,000 distinct CDR3 sequences listed, roughly 10% were seen once; the top ten hold roughly 10%. This sequence originates from an adult who was a healthcare worker with PCR-confirmed SARS-CoV-2 infection or an uninfected control (not recorded which). The rearrangement joins TRBV27 to TRBJ1-1; TRBD1 might be the D (6 bases). Input material: whole blood. Written as DNA, the CDR3 is TGTGCCAGTTCCTCTCGGGGGCTAGGGAACACTGAAGCTTTCTTT. This gives the protein CASSSRGLGNTEAFF.